This T cell receptor beta chain derives from a study of T cell responses to AZD1222 COVID-19 vaccine. V was shortened by 0 bases and J by 0 bases, with 12 bases between the two germline ends. CDR3 size: 16 residues. CDR1 is LGHDT and CDR2 is YNNKEL in the germline V gene (reference sequence). Sequencing was performed with immunoSEQ multiplex PCR; in TCRdb, only in-frame clones are kept and a portion is missing. Counted here are 110,000 or so clones, 70% to 90% occurring once; the ten biggest clones make up around 17%. The clonotype originates from an adult who received the AZD1222 COVID-19 vaccine. The chain carries TRBV3-1 (or the pseudogene TRBV3-2) and TRBJ2-7; D call uncertain. The input for sequencing was peripheral blood, taken 28 days after the second AZD1222 dose. The CDR3, as DNA: TGTGCCAGCAGCCAAGACGACGGGCCGAGCTCCTACGAGCAGTACTTC. This sequence encodes CASSQDDGPSSYEQYF.